This TCR beta chain was recovered during a study of blood T cell repertoires in COVID-19. About the study: Specimens from acute and convalescent COVID-19 originated in the United States, Italy and Spain.

As handled by the study authors: Estimates of nucleated cell counts were drawn from the amplification of reference gene primers. Repertoires were generated with immunoSEQ multiplex PCR, while TCRdb's copy carries only in-frame clones and drops some. Clonal size and the V and J genes are those of that table, whereas D and trimming came from the DNA. The data show 150,000 to 250,000 clones, 90% to 95% seen once. Specimen: peripheral blood. The TCR comes from a man aged 25-45 years with COVID-19, enrolled during active disease.

This CDR3 is CSVADRSGSPLHF. The CDR3 DNA reads as TGCAGCGTGGCTGACAGGTCCGGATCACCCCTCCACTTT. The chain recombines TRBV29-1 with TRBJ1-6; D is perhaps TRBD1 (6 bases). V was pared by 6 bases and J by 10 bases, with 16 bases between. Germline-derived CDR1 and CDR2 are SQVTM and ANQGSEA. The CDR3 contains 13 residues.